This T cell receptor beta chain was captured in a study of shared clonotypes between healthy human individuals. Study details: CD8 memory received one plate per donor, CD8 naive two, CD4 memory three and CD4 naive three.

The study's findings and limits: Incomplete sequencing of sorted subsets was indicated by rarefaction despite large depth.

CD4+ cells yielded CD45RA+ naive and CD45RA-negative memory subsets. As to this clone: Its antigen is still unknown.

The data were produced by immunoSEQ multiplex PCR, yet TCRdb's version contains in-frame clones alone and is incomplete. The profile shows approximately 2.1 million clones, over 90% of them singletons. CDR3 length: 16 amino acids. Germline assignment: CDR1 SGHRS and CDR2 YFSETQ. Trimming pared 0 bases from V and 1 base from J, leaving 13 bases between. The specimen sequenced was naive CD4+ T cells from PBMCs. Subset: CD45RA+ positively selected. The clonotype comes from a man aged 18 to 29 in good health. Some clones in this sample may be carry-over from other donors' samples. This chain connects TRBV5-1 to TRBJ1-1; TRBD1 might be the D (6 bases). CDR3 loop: CASSLVQGRGNTEAFF. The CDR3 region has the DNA TGCGCCAGCAGCTTGGTACAGGGTCGGGGGAACACTGAAGCTTTCTTT.